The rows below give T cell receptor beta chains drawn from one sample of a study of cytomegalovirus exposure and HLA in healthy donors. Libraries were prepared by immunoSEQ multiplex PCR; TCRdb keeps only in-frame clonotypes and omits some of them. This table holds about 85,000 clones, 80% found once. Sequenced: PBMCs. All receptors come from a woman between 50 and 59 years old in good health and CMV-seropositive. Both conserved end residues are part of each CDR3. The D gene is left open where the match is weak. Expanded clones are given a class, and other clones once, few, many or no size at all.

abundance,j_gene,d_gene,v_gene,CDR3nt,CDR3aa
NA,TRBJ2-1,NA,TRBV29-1,TGCAGCGTTGAAGATATTGAGGGAACCTCCTACAATGAGCAGTTCTTC,CSVEDIEGTSYNEQFF
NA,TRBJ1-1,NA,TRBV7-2,TGTGCCAGCAGCTCCTCAGTGAACACTGAAGCTTTCTTT,CASSSSVNTEAFF
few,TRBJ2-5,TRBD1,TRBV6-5,TGTGCCAGCAGGTCACCGGGACAGGGGAAAGAGACCCAGTACTTC,CASRSPGQGKETQYF
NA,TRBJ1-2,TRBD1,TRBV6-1,TGTGCCAGCATCCTTGACAGGGTGGGCGGCTACACCTTC,CASILDRVGGYTF
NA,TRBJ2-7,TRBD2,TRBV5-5,TGTGCCAGCAGCTTTCAAGCGGGGTTGAGCTCCTACGAGCAGTACTTC,CASSFQAGLSSYEQYF
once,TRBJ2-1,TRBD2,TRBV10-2,TGCGCCAGCAGTGATGGTAGCGGGAGGACTTTAACCTACAATGAGCAGTTCTTC,CASSDGSGRTLTYNEQFF
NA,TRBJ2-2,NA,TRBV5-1,TGCGCCAGCAGCTTGGCCGGGACAACGAACACCGGGGAGCTGTTTTTT,CASSLAGTTNTGELFF
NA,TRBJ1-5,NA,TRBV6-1,TGTGCCAGTAAATCCACGGGCAATCAGCCCCAGCATTTT,CASKSTGNQPQHF
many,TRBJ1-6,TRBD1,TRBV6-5,TGTGCCAGCAGTAACGACAGGGGTGGTCTTCAAACCCTCCACTTT,CASSNDRGGLQTLHF
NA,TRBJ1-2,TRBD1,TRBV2,TGTGCCAGCAGGGACGGGACAGGGGGCTTGATTGGCTACACCTTC,CASRDGTGGLIGYTF
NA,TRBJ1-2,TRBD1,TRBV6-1,TGTGCCAGCAGCGCGACAGGGTCAGGCTACACCTTC,CASSATGSGYTF
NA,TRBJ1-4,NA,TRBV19,TGTGCCAGTAGTATTCAGAGGGAAACTAATGAAAAACTGTTTTTT,CASSIQRETNEKLFF
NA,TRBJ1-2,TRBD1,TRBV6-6,TGTGCCAGCAGTTCCGACGGGACAGGGTCTAACTATGGCTACACCTTC,CASSSDGTGSNYGYTF
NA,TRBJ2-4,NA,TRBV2,TGTGCCAGCAGTGTAAGTCCAGGAATACTAGCCAAAAACATTCAGTACTTC,CASSVSPGILAKNIQYF
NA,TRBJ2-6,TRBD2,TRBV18,TGTGCCAGCTCACCACTAGCGGGAGGCTTGGCTGGGGCCAACGTCCTGACTTTC,CASSPLAGGLAGANVLTF
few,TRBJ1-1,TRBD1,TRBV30,TGTGCCTGGAGTGAGGGGGCAGGGGCGGCTTTCTTT,CAWSEGAGAAFF
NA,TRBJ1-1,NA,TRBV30,TGTGCCTGGAGTGTTACAGGCGCGGCGGAAGCTTTCTTT,CAWSVTGAAEAFF
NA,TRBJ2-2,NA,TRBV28,TGTGCCAGCAGTTTGGCAGTGAACACCGGGGAGCTGTTTTTT,CASSLAVNTGELFF
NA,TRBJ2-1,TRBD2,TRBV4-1,TGCGCCAGCAGCCAAGGAGTAGCGGGAGGCTATGAGCAGTTCTTC,CASSQGVAGGYEQFF
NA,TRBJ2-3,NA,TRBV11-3,TGTGCCAGCAGCTTAGTCTCGGGGGATACGCAGTATTTT,CASSLVSGDTQYF
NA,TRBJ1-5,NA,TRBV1,TGCACCAGCAGCCCAAGGGACAGGGGTAGCAATCAGCCCCAGCATTTT,CTSSPRDRGSNQPQHF
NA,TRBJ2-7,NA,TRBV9,TGTGCCAGCAGCGTAGGCACAGGGCCCTCCTACGAGCAGTACTTC,CASSVGTGPSYEQYF
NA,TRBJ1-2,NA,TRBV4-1,TGCGCCAGCAGCCAGGAACAGGCGAACTATGGCTACACCTTC,CASSQEQANYGYTF
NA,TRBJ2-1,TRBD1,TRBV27,TGTGCCAGCAGTTGGGGACAGGGGGCTTATGAGCAGTTCTTC,CASSWGQGAYEQFF
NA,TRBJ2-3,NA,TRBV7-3,TGTGCCAGCAGCTTAAGCCCCAACTCCCGGGTAGATACGCAGTATTTT,CASSLSPNSRVDTQYF
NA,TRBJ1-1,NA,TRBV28,TGTGCCAGCAGTTTAGGGCAACTGAACACTGAAGCTTTCTTT,CASSLGQLNTEAFF